This passage covers 19 T cell receptor beta chains from one sample sequenced in a study of cytomegalovirus exposure and HLA in healthy donors. 13 Jbeta primers and 60 Vbeta primers were used for the PCR. Measured with immunoSEQ multiplex PCR; TCRdb has only the in-frame clones, and not every one. The data contain 100,000 to 150,000 clones, 77% of them singletons. Sequencing was carried out using PBMCs. These receptors all stem from a male donor in good health and CMV-seropositive.

The chain combines TRBV28 with TRBJ1-2; D remains unclear. The CDR3 is made up of 11 amino acids. From germline, CDR1 is MDHEN and CDR2 SYDVKM. V was shortened by 5 bases and J by 5 bases, with 6 bases between the two germline ends. CDR3: CASSTVYGYTF. The CDR3 DNA reads TGTGCCAGCAGTACAGTATATGGCTACACCTTC.

V is TRBV5-4 and J is TRBJ2-1; TRBD2 aligns across 10 bases. The germline gives CDR1 SGHNT, CDR2 YYREEE (reference sequence). The CDR3 sequence is 16 residues long. V dropped 0 bases and J dropped 8; count of bases not matched to a gene: 8. The CDR3 spells CASSLASGSFGHEQFF. CDR3 DNA: TGTGCCAGCAGCTTGGCTAGCGGGAGTTTCGGTCATGAGCAGTTCTTC.

J is TRBJ2-2 and V is TRBV9; 7 nucleotides agree with TRBD2. The CDR3 consists of 15 residues. The germline V gene encodes CDR1 SGDLS and CDR2 YYNGEE. V was clipped by 2 bases and J by 6 bases; unmatched bases: 7. The DNA for the CDR3 is TGTGCCAGCAGCGTGGGCGGGAGATTTGCCGGGGAGCTGTTTTTT. Protein sequence: CASSVGGRFAGELFF.

The rearrangement links TRBV29-1 to TRBJ2-2; 14 nucleotides line up with TRBD2. V shed 6 bases, J shed 6 bases, and the junction held 15 bases outside the gene matches. Germline CDR1 is SQVTM and CDR2 is ANQGSEA. The CDR3 is 18 amino acids. The CDR3 region has the DNA TGCAGCGTGAGTTCGCCGGGACTAGCGGGAGAGAGGGCCGGGGAGCTGTTTTTT. Amino acids: CSVSSPGLAGERAGELFF.

This clone was seen a handful of times. The chain is built from TRBV6-1 and TRBJ1-4; possibly TRBD1 for D (6 bases). Trimming removed 7 bases from V and 4 bases from J, with 10 bases in between. This CDR3 has 13 amino acids. CDR1 is MNHNS, CDR2 SASEGT, per germline. DNA for the CDR3: TGTGCCAGCACTAGGGGGAATAATGAAAAACTGTTTTTT. This encodes CASTRGNNEKLFF.

This sequence joins TRBV5-4 and TRBJ2-7, with TRBD2 as a possible D gene (6 bases). Per the germline V gene, CDR1 is SGHNT and CDR2 is YYREEE (reference sequence). This CDR3 is built from 16 residues. V shed 0 bases and J shed 1 base, with 14 bases lying between them. The CDR3 coding sequence is TGTGCCAGCAGCTTGGGACCCGTTAGCGGATCCTACGAGCAGTACTTC. This encodes CASSLGPVSGSYEQYF.

This clone is a singleton in its sample. This sequence joins TRBV28 and TRBJ2-7; a weak D match, TRBD1 (6 bases). The CDR3 totals 14 residues. Germline CDR1 reads MDHEN; CDR2 reads SYDVKM. The V gene lost 6 bases and the J gene lost 0 bases, with 12 bases spanning the gap. The CDR3 DNA reads TGTGCCAGCAGAAGACAGGCAATCTCCTACGAGCAGTACTTC. Amino acids: CASRRQAISYEQYF.

V is TRBV6-1 and J is TRBJ1-5; possible D gene TRBD1, 5 bases. CDR1 and CDR2 from the germline V gene are MNHNS and SASEGT. The CDR3 is 14 amino acids. Trimming cost V 3 bases and J 5 bases, with 11 bases left between them. The CDR3 loop is CASSDQGAHQPQHF. The CDR3 nucleotides are TGTGCCAGCAGTGATCAGGGTGCCCATCAGCCCCAGCATTTT.

The rearrangement links TRBV5-4 to TRBJ2-3, with TRBD2 identical over 10 bases. The length of the CDR3 is 16 residues. CDR1 and CDR2 from the germline V gene are SGHNT and YYREEE (reference sequence). J lost 7 bases, V lost 0 bases, and 8 bases had no gene match. CDR3 residues: CASSLVLAGFKNTQYF. The CDR3 DNA follows: TGTGCCAGCAGCTTGGTACTAGCGGGGTTTAAAAATACGCAGTATTTT. The full variable domain, completed using reference TRBV5-4 and TRBJ2-3, is ETGVTQSPTHLIKTRGQQVTLRCSSQSGHNTVSWYQQALGQGPQFIFQYYREEENGRGNFPPRFSGLQFPNYSSELNVNALELDDSALYLCASSLVLAGFKNTQYFGPGTRLTVL.

This chain joins TRBV6-1 and TRBJ1-4, with 9 bases fitting TRBD1. The CDR3 extends over 15 amino acids. Germline V gene lookup returns CDR1 MNHNS and CDR2 SASEGT. The ends lost 4 bases at V and 4 bases at J; junction bases unmatched: 4. The CDR3 region is CASSGGQGNNEKLFF. In nucleotides, the CDR3 is TGTGCCAGCAGTGGCGGACAGGGGAATAATGAAAAACTGTTTTTT.

The CDR3 nucleotides read TGTGCCAGCAGCGCCCTCGGGGGGGCGGGGTATGGCTACACCTTC. Residues: CASSALGGAGYGYTF. The chain employs TRBV7-9 and TRBJ1-2, with a tentative D call TRBD1 (6 bases). The length of the CDR3 is 15 residues. The V gene's germline CDR1 is SEHNR and CDR2 FQNEAQ (reference sequence). Trimming left V 5 bases short and J 5 bases short, with 18 bases between.

CDR3 in DNA: TGTGCCAGCAGCTCGGGACAGGGGGTCGGGGAGACCCAGTACTTC. Protein product: CASSSGQGVGETQYF. The chain is built from TRBV7-9 and TRBJ2-5; 11 positions match TRBD1. V dropped 4 bases and J dropped 5; count of bases not matched to a gene: 6. Per germline, CDR1 SEHNR and CDR2 FQNEAQ (reference sequence). This CDR3 is 15 amino acids long.

This chain links TRBV27 with TRBJ2-2; 10 bases align to TRBD2. Germline CDR1 reads MNHEY; CDR2 reads SMNVEV (reference sequence). CDR3 size: 15 residues. V lost 7 bases, J lost 7 bases, and 9 bases stayed unmatched. CDR3 DNA: TGTGCCAGCAACCGGCTAGCGGGAGTTCTCGGGGAGCTGTTTTTT. Translated, it gives CASNRLAGVLGELFF.

The chain has TRBV5-1 and TRBJ2-5; D possibly corresponds to TRBD1 (6 bases). CDR3 length equals 14 residues. Germline loops: CDR1 SGHRS, CDR2 YFSETQ. V shed 4 bases and J shed 0 bases, with 10 bases lying between them. In DNA, the CDR3 is TGCGCCAGCAGCCCCGGGACATACCAAGAGACCCAGTACTTC. The encoded protein is CASSPGTYQETQYF.

CDR3 nucleotides: TGTGCCAGCAGTTCGCGGGGGGATAGCACAGATACGCAGTATTTT. Translated: CASSSRGDSTDTQYF. V is TRBV27 and J is TRBJ2-3, with 8 bases aligning to TRBD2. There are 15 residues in the CDR3. V lost 4 bases, J lost 0 bases, and 3 bases stayed unmatched. Germline V gene sequence: CDR1 MNHEY, CDR2 SMNVEV (reference sequence).

V usage is TRBV18 and J usage is TRBJ1-5, with a tentative D call TRBD1 (6 bases). Germline lookup yields CDR1 KGHSH and CDR2 LQKENI. Trimming left V 3 bases short and J 4 bases short, with 10 bases between. CDR3 length: 14 residues. CDR3 region: CASSPGQINQPQHF. The CDR3 nucleotides read TGTGCCAGCTCACCCGGACAGATTAATCAGCCCCAGCATTTT.

The chain uses TRBV5-1 and TRBJ2-1; 11 nucleotides match TRBD2. This CDR3 is built from 16 residues. In germline, CDR1 is SGHRS, CDR2 YFSETQ. J lost 3 bases, V lost 2 bases, and 4 bases had no gene match. The CDR3 sequence: CASSFSGRAYYNEQFF. The CDR3, as DNA: TGCGCCAGCAGCTTTAGCGGGAGGGCCTACTACAATGAGCAGTTCTTC.

The genes are TRBV11-3 and TRBJ2-1, with TRBD2 matching over 7 bases. The junction had 18 bases not matched to a gene; V was cut back by 1 base and J by 9 bases. The CDR3 loop spans 18 amino acids. Germline CDR1 SGHNT, CDR2 YENEEA. The chain's CDR3 is CASSLASRGWAGEGEQFF. The CDR3 DNA reads TGTGCCAGCAGCTTAGCCTCCCGGGGTTGGGCGGGAGAGGGTGAGCAGTTCTTC.

The chain has TRBV18 and TRBJ1-1; TRBD1 might be the D (6 bases). Germline V gene lookup returns CDR1 KGHSH and CDR2 LQKENI. V was trimmed by 5 bases and J by 5 bases, leaving 12 bases between them. CDR3 length: 13 amino acids. DNA of the CDR3: TGTGCCAGCTCATTACAGGGCGGAACTGAAGCTTTCTTT. Protein: CASSLQGGTEAFF.